The clone carrying this TCR beta chain was recorded a few times. Its matching antigen is unknown. Vbeta (60) and Jbeta (13) primers were used in the PCR. Sequencing used immunoSEQ multiplex PCR; TCRdb keeps in-frame clones, though not all of them. The sample carries about 160,000 clones, roughly 77% recorded once. These data originate in a study of cytomegalovirus exposure and HLA in healthy donors. On the study more broadly: An early data release held about 85 million unique TCRs from HLA-typed donors. Study-wide findings and caveats: Analyzed later, most CMV-associated TCR beta chains appeared HLA-restricted.

With V trimmed by 5 bases and J by 3 bases, 9 bases remained unmatched. Germline V lookup: CDR1 SGHTA, CDR2 FQGTGA. The CDR3 has 15 amino acids. Sequencing was performed on PBMCs. This chain joins TRBV7-3 and TRBJ2-5, with 7 nucleotides matching TRBD1. This TCR was recovered from a man aged 45-65 years in good health and CMV-seropositive. CDR3 loop: CASSARQGRKETQYF. Here the CDR3 DNA reads TGTGCCAGCAGCGCCAGACAGGGAAGGAAAGAGACCCAGTACTTC.